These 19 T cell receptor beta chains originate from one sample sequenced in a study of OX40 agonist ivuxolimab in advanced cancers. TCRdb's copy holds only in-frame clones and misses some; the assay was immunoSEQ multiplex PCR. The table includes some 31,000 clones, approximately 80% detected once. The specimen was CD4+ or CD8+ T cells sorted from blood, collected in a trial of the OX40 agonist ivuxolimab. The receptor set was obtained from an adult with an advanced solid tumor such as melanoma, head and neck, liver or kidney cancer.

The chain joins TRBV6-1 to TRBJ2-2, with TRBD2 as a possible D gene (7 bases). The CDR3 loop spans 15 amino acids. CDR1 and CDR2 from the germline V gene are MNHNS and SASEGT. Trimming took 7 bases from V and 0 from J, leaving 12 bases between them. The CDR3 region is CASIGGGANTGELFF. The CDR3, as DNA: TGTGCCAGCATTGGAGGGGGGGCGAACACCGGGGAGCTGTTTTTT.

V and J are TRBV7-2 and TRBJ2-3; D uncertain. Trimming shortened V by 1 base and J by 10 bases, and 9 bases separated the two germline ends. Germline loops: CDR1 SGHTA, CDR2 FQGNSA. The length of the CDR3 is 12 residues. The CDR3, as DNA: TGTGCCAGCAGCTTAGATCGGGTGGCGCAGTATTTT. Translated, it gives CASSLDRVAQYF. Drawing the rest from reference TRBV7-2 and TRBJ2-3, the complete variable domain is GAGVSQSPSNKVTEKGKDVELRCDPISGHTALYWYRQSLGQGLEFLIYFQGNSAPDKSGLPSDRFSAERTGGSVSTLTIQRTQQEDSAVYLCASSLDRVAQYFGPGTRLTVL.

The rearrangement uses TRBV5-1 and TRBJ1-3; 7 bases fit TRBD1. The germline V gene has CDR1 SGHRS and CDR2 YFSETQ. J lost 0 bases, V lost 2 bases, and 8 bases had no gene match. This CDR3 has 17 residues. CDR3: CASSFHTGDSSGNTIYF. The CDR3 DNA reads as TGCGCCAGCAGCTTCCACACTGGGGACAGCTCTGGAAACACCATATATTTT.

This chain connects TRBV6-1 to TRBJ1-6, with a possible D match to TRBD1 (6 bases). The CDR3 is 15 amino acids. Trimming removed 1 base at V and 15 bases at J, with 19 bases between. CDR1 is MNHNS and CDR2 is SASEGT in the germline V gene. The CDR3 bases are TGTGCCAGCAGTGAAGAGGGTCGGGGGCCGTCCAACCTCCACTTT. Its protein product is CASSEEGRGPSNLHF.

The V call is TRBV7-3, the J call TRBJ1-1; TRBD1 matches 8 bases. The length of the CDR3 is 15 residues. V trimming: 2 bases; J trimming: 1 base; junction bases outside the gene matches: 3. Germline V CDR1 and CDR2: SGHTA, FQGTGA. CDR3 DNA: TGTGCCAGCAGCTTATCGACAGGGGCGAACACTGAAGCTTTCTTT. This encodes CASSLSTGANTEAFF.

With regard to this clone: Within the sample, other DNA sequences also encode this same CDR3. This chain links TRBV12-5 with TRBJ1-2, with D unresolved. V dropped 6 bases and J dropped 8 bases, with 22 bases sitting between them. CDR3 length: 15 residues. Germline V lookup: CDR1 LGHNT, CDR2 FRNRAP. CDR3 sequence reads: CASGPRDGFSYGYTF. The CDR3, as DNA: TGTGCTAGTGGCCCCAGAGACGGATTTAGCTACGGCTACACCTTC.

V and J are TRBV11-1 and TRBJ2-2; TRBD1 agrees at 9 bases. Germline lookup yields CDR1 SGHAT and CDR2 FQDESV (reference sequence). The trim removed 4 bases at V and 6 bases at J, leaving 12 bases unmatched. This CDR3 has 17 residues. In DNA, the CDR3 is TGTGCCAGCAGCTCCGATACCTGGACAGGGGCTCCCGGGGAGCTGTTTTTT. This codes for CASSSDTWTGAPGELFF.

DNA of the CDR3: TGTGCCAGCAGCGTTGCGGGACAGGGGAAAACTGAAGCTTTCTTT. Its translation is CASSVAGQGKTEAFF. This chain connects TRBV7-9 to TRBJ1-1; 10 bases agree with TRBD1. Trimming cost V 5 bases and J 5 bases; bases outside gene matches: 8. The CDR3 consists of 15 residues. CDR1 is SEHNR, CDR2 FQNEAQ, per germline (reference sequence).

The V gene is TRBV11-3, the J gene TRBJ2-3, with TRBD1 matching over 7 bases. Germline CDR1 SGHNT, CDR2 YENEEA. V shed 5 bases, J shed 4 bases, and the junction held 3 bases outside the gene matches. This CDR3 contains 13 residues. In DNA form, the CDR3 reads TGTGCCAGCAGCACACAGGGGTCAGATACGCAGTATTTT. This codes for CASSTQGSDTQYF. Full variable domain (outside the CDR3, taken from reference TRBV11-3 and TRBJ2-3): EAGVVQSPRYKIIEKKQPVAFWCNPISGHNTLYWYLQNLGQGPELLIRYENEEAVDDSQLPKDRFSAERLKGVDSTLKIQPAELGDSAVYLCASSTQGSDTQYFGPGTRLTVL.

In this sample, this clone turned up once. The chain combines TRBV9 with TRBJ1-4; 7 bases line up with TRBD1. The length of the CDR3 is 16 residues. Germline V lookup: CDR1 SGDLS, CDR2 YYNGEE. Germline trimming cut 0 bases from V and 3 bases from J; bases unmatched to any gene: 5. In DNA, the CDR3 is TGTGCCAGCAGCGTAGGGGAGACAGGGTCTAATGAAAAACTGTTTTTT. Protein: CASSVGETGSNEKLFF.

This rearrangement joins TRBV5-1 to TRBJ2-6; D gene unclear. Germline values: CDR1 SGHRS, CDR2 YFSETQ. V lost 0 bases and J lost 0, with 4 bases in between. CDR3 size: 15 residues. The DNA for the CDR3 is TGCGCCAGCAGCTTGGAAGTCTCTGGGGCCAACGTCCTGACTTTC. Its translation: CASSLEVSGANVLTF.

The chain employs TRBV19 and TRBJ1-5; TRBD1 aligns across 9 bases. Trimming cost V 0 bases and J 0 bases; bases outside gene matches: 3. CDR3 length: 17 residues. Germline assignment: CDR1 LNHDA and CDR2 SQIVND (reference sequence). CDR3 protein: CASSIEGQGYSNQPQHF. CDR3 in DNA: TGTGCCAGTAGTATAGAGGGACAGGGCTATAGCAATCAGCCCCAGCATTTT.

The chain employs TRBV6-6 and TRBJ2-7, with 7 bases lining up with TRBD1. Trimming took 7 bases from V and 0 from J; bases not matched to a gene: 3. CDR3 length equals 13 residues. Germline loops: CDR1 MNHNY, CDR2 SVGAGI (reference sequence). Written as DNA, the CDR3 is TGTGCCAGCAAAGGGGGCAGCTCCTACGAGCAGTACTTC. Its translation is CASKGGSSYEQYF.

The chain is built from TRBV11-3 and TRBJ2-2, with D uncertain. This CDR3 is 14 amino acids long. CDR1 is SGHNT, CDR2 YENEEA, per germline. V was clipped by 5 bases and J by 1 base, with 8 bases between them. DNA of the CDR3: TGTGCCAGCAGCACCTTAGAGAACACCGGGGAGCTGTTTTTT. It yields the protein CASSTLENTGELFF.

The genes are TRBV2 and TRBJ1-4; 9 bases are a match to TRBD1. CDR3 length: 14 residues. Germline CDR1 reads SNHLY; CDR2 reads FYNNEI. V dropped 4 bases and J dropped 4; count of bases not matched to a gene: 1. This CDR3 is CASSVDRGNEKLFF. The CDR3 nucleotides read TGTGCCAGCAGTGTGGACAGGGGTAATGAAAAACTGTTTTTT.

This chain's CDR3 is CASSIGGVQPQHF. Written as DNA, the CDR3 is TGTGCCAGTAGTATAGGGGGAGTCCAGCCCCAGCATTTT. The chain recombines TRBV19 with TRBJ1-5, with D uncertain. Germline CDR1 is LNHDA and CDR2 is SQIVND (reference sequence). The CDR3 is 13 amino acids. Trimming left V 1 base short and J 7 bases short, with 8 bases between. The full variable domain, in which reference TRBV19 and TRBJ1-5 provide the parts outside the CDR3, is DGGITQSPKYLFRKEGQNVTLSCEQNLNHDAMYWYRQDPGQGLRLIYYSQIVNDFQKGDIAEGYSVSREKKESFPLTVTSAQKNPTAFYLCASSIGGVQPQHFGDGTRLSIL.

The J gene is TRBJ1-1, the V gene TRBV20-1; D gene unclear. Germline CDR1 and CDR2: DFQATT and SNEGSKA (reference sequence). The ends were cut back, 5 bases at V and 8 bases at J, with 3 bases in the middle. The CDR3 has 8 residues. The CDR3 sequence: CSALEAFF. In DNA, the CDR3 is TGCAGTGCTTTGGAAGCTTTCTTT.

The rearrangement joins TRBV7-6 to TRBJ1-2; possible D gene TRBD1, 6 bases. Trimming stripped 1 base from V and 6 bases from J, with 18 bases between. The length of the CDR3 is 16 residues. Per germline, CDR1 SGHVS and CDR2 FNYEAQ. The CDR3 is CASSLVFGAGADGYTF. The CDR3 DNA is TGTGCCAGCAGCTTAGTCTTCGGTGCAGGGGCGGATGGCTACACCTTC.

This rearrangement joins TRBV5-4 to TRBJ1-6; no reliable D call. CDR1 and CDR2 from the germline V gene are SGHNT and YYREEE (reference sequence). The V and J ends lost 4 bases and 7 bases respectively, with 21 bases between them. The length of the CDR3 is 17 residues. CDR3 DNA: TGTGCCAGCAGCAAACCTCAGGCCGGGCGGGGAAATTCACCCCTCCACTTT. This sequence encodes CASSKPQAGRGNSPLHF.